The source of this TCR beta chain is a study of OX40 agonist ivuxolimab in advanced cancers. In the study overall: Ivuxolimab was an agonistic, fully human IgG2 monoclonal antibody directed against OX40 (CD134), a costimulatory receptor. Intravenous ivuxolimab was administered to patients every 2 weeks at six dose levels: 0.01, 0.1, 0.3, 1.5, 3 and 10 mg/kg. Of the 50 to 55 patients in dose escalation, some 20 had hepatocellular carcinoma, some 15 had melanoma, 9 had renal cell carcinoma and 9 had head and neck cancer. In the dose-escalation cohort, 82.7% of patients were male, and the mean age was around 60 years, with a range of about 20 to 90. Patients were allowed to have had prior anti-PD-1, anti-PD-L1 or anti-CTLA-4 therapy, and approximately 40% of the dose-escalation patients had been treated with checkpoint inhibitors. Partial responses occurred in three dose-escalation patients: two with cutaneous melanoma and one with hepatocellular carcinoma. The point of sequencing TCRbeta in the periphery was to test whether ivuxolimab changed TCR sequence diversity and drove clonal T-cell expansion. The monotherapy dose-escalation portion (N ≈ 55 patients) of the phase I ivuxolimab trial is reported in the paper. Overall results and qualifications from the work: In the 0.1-3.0 mg/kg groups, partial responders had among the lowest normalized peripheral clonal expansion, particularly in CD8+ T cells. Low levels of normalized T-cell clonal expansion were also shown by some nonresponding patients. After ivuxolimab, more expanded clones were found on average in CD8+ T cells than in CD4+ T cells. The antigen specificity of the clonally expanded peripheral T cells was not determined. Clonal expansion of both CD4+ and CD8+ blood T cells was observed from baseline to week 6 at doses 0.1 to 3.0 mg/kg.

The trial excluded patients who had a history of autoimmune disease or who were on systemic immunosuppression. Peripheral blood for TCR sequencing was drawn from every dose cohort at baseline, at cycle 4 day 1 and at cycle 7 day 1. Samples were obtained from an open-label, multicenter, first-in-human phase I dose-escalation trial of ivuxolimab. Adults with locally advanced or metastatic melanoma, renal cell carcinoma, hepatocellular carcinoma or head and neck squamous cell carcinoma were enrolled in the trial. Before TCR sequencing, CD4+ T cells and CD8+ T cells were sorted from peripheral blood as separate populations. For sequencing of the TCRbeta CDR3 region, genomic DNA was extracted from the sorted cells. The immunoSEQ Assay was used for sequencing of TCRbeta CDR3 regions. TCRdb retrieved this table from immuneACCESS and kept in-frame rearrangements only. Not all clones are present; in checked studies, unresolved V genes account for under half, and no reason is known for the remainder. The sample table contains tens of thousands of clones; only one count was recorded for 90% of them. The ten largest clonotypes hold roughly 0.32% of the sample.

With regard to this clone: Its antigen specificity is not known. No clone much larger than this one lies a single base away; base qualities are absent.

V is reduced by 0 bases and J by 1 base, leaving a spacing of 12 bases between them. The CDR3 numbers 16 residues from cysteine through phenylalanine. Left in the record is the CDR3 DNA by itself, 48 bases read in frame from the first base. CDR1 is given as LGHNT and CDR2 as FRNRAP, both from the germline V gene. The TCR originated in an adult with an advanced solid tumor such as melanoma, head and neck, liver or kidney cancer. The sequence is built from TRBV12-5 and TRBJ1-1; the D gene is unclear. The sequenced sample was CD4+ or CD8+ T cells sorted from blood, obtained in a trial of the OX40 agonist ivuxolimab. The CDR3 is CASGLVVGTGNTEAFF. At the DNA level, the sequence is TGTGCTAGTGGTTTGGTTGTCGGTACCGGGAACACTGAAGCTTTCTTT.